Reported below is one TCR beta chain. Its antigen is currently unknown. This sample is drawn from a study of monozygotic twins with inflammatory bowel disease. Study-level results: Twins classed as concordant or discordant showed no difference in repertoire similarity, possibly from limited power. Among IBD patients, TCRbeta diversity (inverse Simpson) was lower than in healthy co-twins.

Germline loops: CDR1 MNHEY, CDR2 SMNVEV (reference sequence). This CDR3 contains 14 residues. Template switching added UMIs carrying a 6-nucleotide sample barcode. cDNA encoding TCRalpha and TCRbeta underwent two nested PCRs of roughly 17 and 9 cycles, each of which was followed by bead purification. TCRdb reprocessed the 5' RACE reads, with one entry per CDR3 protein and no DNA. The table counts around 220,000 distinct CDR3 sequences; roughly 8% lies in the top ten. This chain uses TRBV27 with TRBJ1-5. Sequencing input: blood. The TCR originated in a human donor with ulcerative colitis or Crohn's disease, or a healthy co-twin of an affected twin (not recorded which). Here the CDR3 reads CASSSTTGPQPQHF.